This is a list of T cell receptor beta chains from one sample in a study of T cell changes during pregnancy in multiple sclerosis. Sequenced by immunoSEQ multiplex PCR; TCRdb stores in-frame clones only, minus some. The sample yields about 66,000 clones, 90% to 95% seen once. This sample comprised CD8+ T cells from peripheral blood mononuclear cells, obtained before pregnancy. These receptor sequences come from a female donor with multiple sclerosis, enrolled in a pregnancy study. Each CDR3 is given with its conserved first and last residue. A D gene is named only where the DNA matches it firmly. Rows give clone size only sometimes, using once, few, many, or a class for an expanded clone.

>TRBD2|TRBV6-6|14|.|TRBJ2-1
CASTMGGYYNEQFF
TGTGCCAGCACTATGGGGGGGTATTACAATGAGCAGTTCTTC
>TRBD1|TRBV7-9|15|few|TRBJ1-2
CASSRRTGEDYGYTF
TGTGCCAGCAGCCGTAGGACAGGGGAGGACTATGGCTACACCTTC
>.|TRBV14|13|.|TRBJ2-1
CASSQQEGNEQFF
TGTGCCAGCAGCCAACAGGAGGGCAATGAGCAGTTCTTC
>TRBD1|TRBV19|15|once|TRBJ1-2
CASKGIQGAGYGYTF
TGTGCCAGTAAAGGGATACAGGGGGCAGGGTATGGCTACACCTTC
>TRBD1|TRBV11-3|13|.|TRBJ1-1
CASSPDPTGETFF
TGTGCCAGCAGCCCCGACCCGACAGGGGAAACTTTCTTT
>TRBD2|TRBV30|18|.|TRBJ2-5
CAWRATRGGGLYQETQYF
TGTGCCTGGAGGGCCACTCGGGGGGGCGGGTTGTACCAAGAGACCCAGTACTTC
>TRBD1|TRBV28|15|.|TRBJ2-1
CASSSRQGASDEQFF
TGTGCCAGCAGTTCAAGACAGGGGGCTAGCGATGAGCAGTTCTTC
>TRBD1|TRBV5-1|17|.|TRBJ1-2
CASSSLPSGTGWLGYTF
TGCGCCAGCAGCTCCCTTCCGTCCGGGACAGGGTGGCTTGGCTACACCTTC
>.|TRBV2|13|.|TRBJ1-6
CASPPDRNSPLHF
TGTGCCAGCCCTCCTGACAGAAATTCACCCCTCCACTTT
>TRBD1|TRBV29-1|12|.|TRBJ1-1
CSAPQGPGEAFF
TGCAGCGCACCACAGGGGCCCGGTGAAGCTTTCTTT
>TRBD2|TRBV7-3|15|.|TRBJ2-2
CASSLAGGNTGELFF
TGTGCCAGCTCCCTAGCGGGGGGGAACACCGGGGAGCTGTTTTTT
>TRBD2|TRBV5-6|14|.|TRBJ2-3
CASSEGLDGGSQYF
TGTGCCAGCAGCGAAGGACTAGACGGCGGTTCGCAGTATTTT
>TRBD1|TRBV29-1|15|.|TRBJ1-2
CSVESGSGTASGYTF
TGCAGCGTTGAAAGCGGGTCCGGGACAGCTTCCGGCTACACCTTC
>.|TRBV6-5|13|once|TRBJ1-2
CASSSRQNYGYTF
TGTGCCAGCAGTAGTCGCCAGAACTATGGCTACACCTTC
>TRBD1|TRBV2|15|.|TRBJ2-1
CASSDFGTGDNEQFF
TGTGCCAGCAGTGACTTTGGGACAGGGGACAATGAGCAGTTCTTC
>.|TRBV9|16|.|TRBJ1-4
CASSLTQAGGNEKLFF
TGTGCCAGCAGCCTTACTCAGGCGGGCGGGAATGAAAAACTGTTTTTT
>TRBD1|TRBV19|15|once|TRBJ1-3
CASQLTGGSGNTIYF
TGTGCCAGTCAACTCACAGGGGGAAGTGGAAACACCATATATTTT